Sequencing of this TCR beta chain was carried out in a study of a mutant IDH1 vaccine in newly diagnosed glioma. Time point noted: baseline, week 1 (first vaccination visit). Treatment specified: pre-vaccination baseline after standard-of-care therapy. This CDR3 is built from 16 residues. Germline loops: CDR1 ENHRY, CDR2 SYGVKD. V was cut by 0 bases and J by 0 bases, with 9 bases left in between. This clone was found a few times. Clones were sequenced by immunoSEQ multiplex PCR, and TCRdb holds only the in-frame ones, with some missing. The data hold fewer than 20,000 clones, with around four fifths observed a single time.

The source was PBMCs, collected from a glioma patient treated with radiotherapy, temozolomide or both. This rearrangement joins TRBV10-3 to TRBJ1-5; weak D call: TRBD1 (5 bases). This TCR came from a man aged 35 to 55 with glioma. CDR3 in amino acids: CAISESGQGSNQPQHF. In DNA, the CDR3 is TGTGCCATCAGTGAGTCGGGCCAGGGTAGCAATCAGCCCCAGCATTTT.